The source of this T cell receptor beta chain is a study of CD8 T cells in ankylosing spondylitis. Points from the study as a whole: Clones linked with disease were CD8+ and fairly uncommon in the peripheral blood. A TCR beta motif of several highly homologous variants seemed to mark ankylosing spondylitis blood.

As concerns this clonotype: Its antigen is still unknown.

A quantitative 5'-RACE method, one with molecular barcodes, was used to make TCR beta libraries. TCRdb reprocessed the 5' RACE reads via MiXCR and lists one record per CDR3 protein. The table records about 220,000 distinct CDR3 sequences, about a sixth of them present only once. The CDR3 spans 12 residues. Trimming left V 6 bases short and J 2 bases short, with 6 bases between. Germline-derived CDR1 and CDR2 are SEHNR and FQNEAQ (reference sequence). Sequencing was done on a sample of blood, either unsorted or a sorted T cell fraction (not recorded which). The sequence was obtained from a male donor with ankylosing spondylitis. This rearrangement joins TRBV7-9 to TRBJ2-3; D remains unclear. Here the CDR3 reads CASRSYTDTQYF. CDR3 DNA: TGTGCCAGCAGGTCTTACACAGATACGCAGTATTTT.